One and the same sample provided the 22 T cell receptor beta chains below, sequenced in a study of CD8+CD57+ T cells in acquired aplastic anemia. Patients chosen for sequencing had shown CD8+CD57+ cell expansion by flow cytometry. Genomic DNA, serving as template, underwent TCR beta VDJ and CDR3 profiling. TCRdb used MiXCR to reprocess the reads, holding one entry per CDR3 protein. Here the sample spans about 120,000 distinct CDR3 sequences, roughly 55% being singletons. Sample: sorted CD4+, CD8+, or CD8+CD57+ T cells (not recorded which) from PBMCs. The receptors stem from a human donor with aplastic anemia.

V usage is TRBV28 and J usage is TRBJ2-1, with 9 bases identical to TRBD2. The CDR3 length is 15 residues. The ends lost 7 bases at V and 8 bases at J; junction bases unmatched: 12. The V gene's germline CDR1 is MDHEN and CDR2 SYDVKM. This CDR3 reads CASTSLAGLWDEQFF. In DNA, the CDR3 is TGTGCCAGCACCTCCCTAGCGGGACTTTGGGATGAGCAGTTCTTC.

At least ten counts were recorded for this clonotype. The chain has TRBV15 and TRBJ2-4, with 10 positions matching TRBD1. V trimming: 3 bases; J trimming: 9 bases; junction bases outside the gene matches: 5. Germline V gene data show CDR1 as LNHNV and CDR2 as YYDKDF (reference sequence). This CDR3 is built from 14 residues. The CDR3 DNA reads as TGTGCCACCAGCAGCGACAGGGGGCCTAGCATTCAGTACTTC. Protein sequence: CATSSDRGPSIQYF.

A remark on this clonotype: A much bigger clone sits one base away, suggesting this may be a read error. The rearrangement joins TRBV4-3 to TRBJ2-1, with D possibly being TRBD1 or TRBD2 (5 bases each). V lost 3 bases and J lost 6, with 18 bases in between. This CDR3 comprises 16 residues. Germline V lookup: CDR1 LGHNA, CDR2 YSLEER. The CDR3 region is CASSQGRDVLCNEQFF. The CDR3 DNA reads TGCGCCAGCAGCCAGGGCCGGGACGTACTATGCAATGAGCAGTTCTTC.

This clonotype was recorded a few times. The chain is built from TRBV2 and TRBJ2-7; 7 bases fit TRBD2. Germline V CDR1 and CDR2: SNHLY, FYNNEI. V lost 8 bases and J lost 1; bases outside the gene matches: 8. The CDR3 consists of 14 residues. CDR3 in DNA: TGTGCCAGCGAGCCGGGACTATCTTCCTACGAGCAGTACTTC. It codes for CASEPGLSSYEQYF.

The V and J genes are TRBV20-1 and TRBJ2-7; 10 bases fit TRBD1. The germline gives CDR1 DFQATT, CDR2 SNEGSKA (reference sequence). This CDR3 region has 14 residues. The junction had 4 bases not matched to a gene; V was cut back by 2 bases and J by 3 bases. The CDR3 bases are TGCAGTGCTAGACCGGGACAGGGGATCTACGAGCAGTACTTC. It encodes CSARPGQGIYEQYF.

This CDR3 reads CASSVVRWVGTQYF. DNA of the CDR3: TGTGCCAGCAGTGTTGTACGGTGGGTAGGTACGCAGTATTTT. The V call is TRBV2, the J call TRBJ2-3; no definite D call. Germline V lookup: CDR1 SNHLY, CDR2 FYNNEI. Trimming pared 4 bases from V and 8 bases from J, leaving 16 bases between. CDR3 length: 14 residues.

The V call is TRBV7-8, the J call TRBJ1-6; weak D call: TRBD1 (6 bases). The V gene lost 6 bases and the J gene lost 9 bases, with 12 bases spanning the gap. From germline, CDR1 is SGHVS and CDR2 FQNEAQ. CDR3 length equals 13 residues. The CDR3 is CASRTGSASPLHF. The DNA for the CDR3 is TGTGCCAGCAGAACAGGGAGCGCTTCACCCCTCCACTTT.

The V gene is TRBV7-9, the J gene TRBJ2-7; D may be TRBD2 (6 bases). V lost 2 bases and J lost 7, with 9 bases in between. CDR1 and CDR2 (germline): SEHNR, FQNEAQ (reference sequence). The CDR3 contains 12 residues. CDR3 sequence reads: CASSLWAGEQYF. CDR3 DNA: TGTGCCAGCAGCTTATGGGCGGGGGAGCAGTACTTC. Using reference TRBV7-9 and TRBJ2-7 for the parts outside the CDR3, the full variable domain is DTGVSQNPRHKITKRGQNVTFRCDPISEHNRLYWYRQTLGQGPEFLTYFQNEAQLEKSRLLSDRFSAERPKGSFSTLEIQRTEQGDSAMYLCASSLWAGEQYFGPGTRLTVT.

This clonotype was counted only a few times. An end of the junction does not agree with germline; a read error may underlie this. V and J are TRBV2 and TRBJ2-7; D may be TRBD1 (6 bases). CDR3 length: 14 amino acids. Per the germline V gene, CDR1 is SNHLY and CDR2 is FYNNEI. CDR3 sequence (DNA): TGCGCCAGCAGGGGAGTGGACAACTCCTACGAGCAGTACTTC. It specifies CASRGVDNSYEQYF.

As for this clonotype: Germline is not matched at one junction end, which may reflect a read error. The chain employs TRBV10-3 and TRBJ2-7; no definite D call. Germline lookup yields CDR1 ENHRY and CDR2 SYGVKD. CDR3 length: 11 residues. The CDR3 is CAISAYYEQHF. DNA for the CDR3: TGTGCCATCAGTGCCTACTACGAGCAGCACTTC.

The chain is built from TRBV20-1 and TRBJ2-7; D is unresolved. V was clipped by 3 bases and J by 4 bases, with 7 bases between them. The CDR3 is 11 residues long. CDR1 is DFQATT and CDR2 is SNEGSKA in the germline V gene (reference sequence). CDR3 sequence (DNA): TGCAGTGCTAGGGTCGGTTACGAGCAGTACTTC. Translated: CSARVGYEQYF.

This clonotype was seen more than once but under ten times. This chain connects TRBV2 to TRBJ2-3; D gene ambiguous. Trimming shortened V by 3 bases and J by 2 bases, and 12 bases separated the two germline ends. There are 15 residues in the CDR3. CDR1 is SNHLY and CDR2 is FYNNEI in the germline V gene. CDR3 protein: CASSDVGEATDTQYF. CDR3 nucleotide sequence: TGTGCCAGCAGTGACGTCGGAGAGGCCACAGATACGCAGTATTTT.

This clonotype appeared many times. CDR3 protein: CASRKAGGKRGYTF. CDR3 nucleotides: TGTGCCAGCAGAAAAGCGGGGGGCAAGCGGGGCTACACCTTC. The rearrangement uses TRBV2 and TRBJ1-2, with TRBD1 as a possible D gene (6 bases). V lost 6 bases and J lost 8, with 19 bases in between. Germline V lookup: CDR1 SNHLY, CDR2 FYNNEI. This CDR3 has 14 amino acids.

V is TRBV24-1 and J is TRBJ2-3; TRBD1 aligns across 7 bases. Looked up from germline, CDR1 is KGHDR and CDR2 is SFDVKD. The CDR3 contains 16 residues. V dropped 7 bases and J dropped 2; count of bases not matched to a gene: 11. CDR3 loop: CATSGNRDRNTDTQYF. CDR3 in DNA: TGTGCCACCAGCGGGAACCGGGACAGAAACACAGATACGCAGTATTTT.

In regard to this clonotype: Its ends do not fully match the called genes, so a read error is possible. The chain recombines TRBV19 with TRBJ2-4; tentatively, D is TRBD1 or TRBD2 (5 bases each). The CDR3 has 11 residues. Germline values: CDR1 LNHDA, CDR2 SQIVND (reference sequence). The CDR3 DNA is TGTGCCAGTAGTATTGCAGGGAGAGTTGCCTTC. It specifies CASSIAGRVAF.

This clonotype was seen more than once but under ten times. The chain links TRBV24-1 to TRBJ2-1; possibly TRBD2 for D (5 bases). CDR1 and CDR2 from the germline V gene are KGHDR and SFDVKD. The CDR3 runs 15 residues. V lost 5 bases, J lost 9 bases, and 19 bases lay in between. DNA for the CDR3: TGTGCCACCAGTGGCGGGCCTGGGTCCCCACTTGAGCAGTTCTTC. Protein sequence: CATSGGPGSPLEQFF.

This clonotype was picked up many times. The chain couples TRBV9 to TRBJ2-1; D might be TRBD2 (7 bases). This CDR3 comprises 16 residues. Trimming removed 4 bases from V and 4 bases from J, with 18 bases in between. The germline V gene encodes CDR1 SGDLS and CDR2 YYNGEE. CDR3 coding DNA: TGTGCCAGCAGCCCGAAAGGGGGGGCATCGTACAATGAGCAGTTCTTC. It codes for CASSPKGGASYNEQFF. The variable domain in full, with the rest retrieved from reference TRBV9 and TRBJ2-1, is DSGVTQTPKHLITATGQRVTLRCSPRSGDLSVYWYQQSLDQGLQFLIQYYNGEERAKGNILERFSAQQFPDLHSELNLSSLELGDSALYFCASSPKGGASYNEQFFGPGTRLTVL.

This clonotype was picked up many times. The chain combines TRBV20-1 with TRBJ2-1; D unclear. CDR3 length: 14 amino acids. Germline CDR1 is DFQATT and CDR2 is SNEGSKA (reference sequence). V dropped 0 bases and J dropped 6 bases, with 12 bases sitting between them. The CDR3 loop is CSARDSVGPNEQFF. The CDR3 DNA is TGCAGTGCTAGAGATTCGGTTGGGCCCAATGAGCAGTTCTTC.

V and J are TRBV2 and TRBJ2-5, with 10 nucleotides matching TRBD2. The germline V gene encodes CDR1 SNHLY and CDR2 FYNNEI. The CDR3 sequence is 16 residues long. Trimming cost V 0 bases and J 6 bases; bases outside gene matches: 7. The CDR3 nucleotides read TGTGCCAGCAGTGAAGCAAGCCTAGCGGGGGTAAAGACCCAGTACTTC. Translated: CASSEASLAGVKTQYF.

In DNA, the CDR3 is TGTGCCAGTAGTATAGGTGCGGCAGAGACCCAGTACTTC. Translated: CASSIGAAETQYF. The gene calls are TRBV19 and TRBJ2-5; D gene uncertain. CDR1 LNHDA and CDR2 SQIVND come from the germline V gene (reference sequence). V was shortened by 1 base and J by 4 bases, with 7 bases between the two germline ends. The CDR3 totals 13 residues.

This rearrangement joins TRBV9 to TRBJ2-1; a possible D gene is TRBD1 (7 bases). CDR1 and CDR2 (germline): SGDLS, YYNGEE. There are 12 residues in the CDR3. V shed 3 bases and J shed 9 bases, with 10 bases lying between them. The CDR3 sequence is CASSGGDSEQFF. DNA for the CDR3: TGTGCCAGCAGCGGGGGGGACAGTGAGCAGTTCTTC.

This chain links TRBV9 with TRBJ2-7; D might be TRBD1 or TRBD2, each matching 5 bases. Germline loops: CDR1 SGDLS, CDR2 YYNGEE. V was shortened by 4 bases and J by 7 bases, with 15 bases between the two germline ends. CDR3 length equals 13 residues. The CDR3 region is CASSQGPGGEQYF. The CDR3 DNA follows: TGTGCCAGCAGCCAGGGACCCGGTGGGGAGCAGTACTTC.